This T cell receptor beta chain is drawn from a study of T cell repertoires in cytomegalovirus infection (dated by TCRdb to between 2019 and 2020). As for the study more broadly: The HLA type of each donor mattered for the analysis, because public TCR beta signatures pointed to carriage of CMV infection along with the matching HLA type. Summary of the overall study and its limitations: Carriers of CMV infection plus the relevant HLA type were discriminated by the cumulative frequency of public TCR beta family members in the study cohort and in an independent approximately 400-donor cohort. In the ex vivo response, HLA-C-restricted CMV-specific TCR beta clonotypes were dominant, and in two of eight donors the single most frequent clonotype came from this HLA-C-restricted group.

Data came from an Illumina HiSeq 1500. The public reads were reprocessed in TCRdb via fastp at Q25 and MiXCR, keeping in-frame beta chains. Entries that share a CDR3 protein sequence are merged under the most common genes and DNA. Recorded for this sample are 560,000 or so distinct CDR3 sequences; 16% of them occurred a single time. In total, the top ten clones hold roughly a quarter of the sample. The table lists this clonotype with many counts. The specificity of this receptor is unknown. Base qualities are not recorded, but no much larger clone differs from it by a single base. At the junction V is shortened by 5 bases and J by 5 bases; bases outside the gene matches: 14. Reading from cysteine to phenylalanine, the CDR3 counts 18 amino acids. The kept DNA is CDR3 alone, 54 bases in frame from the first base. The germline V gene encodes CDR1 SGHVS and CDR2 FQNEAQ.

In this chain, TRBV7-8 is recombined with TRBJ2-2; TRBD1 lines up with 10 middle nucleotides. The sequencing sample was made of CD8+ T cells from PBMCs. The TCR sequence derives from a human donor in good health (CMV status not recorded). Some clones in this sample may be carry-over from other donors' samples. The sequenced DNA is TGTGCCAGCAGCCGCCACGGGACAGGGGAAATTCTAACCGGGGAGCTGTTTTTT. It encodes CASSRHGTGEILTGELFF.